The next 22 T cell receptor beta chains were all read from a single sample in a study of control samples from healthy donors and cancer patients. Clones were read by immunoSEQ multiplex PCR, and TCRdb kept only the in-frame ones, dropping some. The table shows some 120,000 clones, with roughly nine tenths occurring only once. The sequencing input was PBMCs. The receptors derive from a woman aged 50 to 60 with colorectal cancer.

The V call is TRBV20-1, the J call TRBJ2-1; 11 nucleotides match TRBD2. Germline values: CDR1 DFQATT, CDR2 SNEGSKA (reference sequence). There are 15 residues in the CDR3. V lost 3 bases, J lost 3 bases, and 4 bases stayed unmatched. The CDR3 is CSASSGTSGYNEQFF. The CDR3 bases are TGCAGTGCTAGTAGCGGGACTAGCGGCTACAATGAGCAGTTCTTC.

This chain joins TRBV5-6 and TRBJ1-2; no definite D call. CDR1 is SGHDT and CDR2 is YYEEEE in the germline V gene. V dropped 2 bases and J dropped 6 bases, with 11 bases sitting between them. This CDR3 is built from 13 residues. CDR3 in DNA: TGTGCCAGCAGCTTTGGGGTGGTAAATGGCTACACCTTC. Translated: CASSFGVVNGYTF. The whole variable domain, remainder taken from reference TRBV5-6 and TRBJ1-2, is DAGVTQSPTHLIKTRGQQVTLRCSPKSGHDTVSWYQQALGQGPQFIFQYYEEEERQRGNFPDRFSGHQFPNYSSELNVNALLLGDSALYLCASSFGVVNGYTFGSGTRLTVV.

The chain is built from TRBV10-2 and TRBJ1-5; the D is unclear. CDR3 length: 14 residues. Germline V gene data show CDR1 as WSHSY and CDR2 as SAAADI. Trimming pared 5 bases from V and 0 bases from J, leaving 8 bases between. DNA for the CDR3: TGCGCCAGCAGTCCCCGGAATAGCAATCAGCCCCAGCATTTT. It codes for CASSPRNSNQPQHF.

The chain is built from TRBV7-2 and TRBJ2-1; D gene unclear. Deletions cut 1 base from V and 0 bases from J, with 10 bases between. The CDR3 consists of 16 residues. Germline CDR1 SGHTA, CDR2 FQGNSA. The CDR3, as DNA: TGTGCCAGCAGCTTAGGTCCTACGAGCTCCTACAATGAGCAGTTCTTC. Encoded protein: CASSLGPTSSYNEQFF.

The V call is TRBV2, the J call TRBJ2-5; D may be TRBD2 (5 bases). Between the trimmed V and J ends, which lost 0 bases and 0 bases, there was a span of 8 bases. The CDR3 spans 15 residues. The germline CDR1 and CDR2 sequences are SNHLY and FYNNEI. This chain's CDR3 is CASSEAALDQETQYF. For the CDR3, the DNA is TGTGCCAGCAGTGAAGCGGCACTAGACCAAGAGACCCAGTACTTC.

In regard to this clone: Other DNA sequences in the sample encode the same CDR3. The chain couples TRBV12-3 or TRBV12-4 to TRBJ2-5; no clear D. The CDR3 runs 11 residues. Trimming took off 2 bases at V and 4 bases at J, with 2 bases between the two ends. CDR3 coding DNA: TGTGCCAGCAGTTTATTAGAGACCCAGTACTTC. Its protein product is CASSLLETQYF.

This chain links TRBV28 with TRBJ2-7, with 7 bases aligning to TRBD1. Germline V gene lookup returns CDR1 MDHEN and CDR2 SYDVKM. The trim removed 5 bases at V and 4 bases at J, leaving 8 bases unmatched. The CDR3 loop spans 14 amino acids. The CDR3 DNA follows: TGTGCCAGCAGTCCGCCGGGACAGATATACGAGCAGTACTTC. It codes for CASSPPGQIYEQYF.

As to this clone: Other DNA sequences in this sample translate to the same CDR3. The chain has TRBV19 and TRBJ1-2; 9 bases match TRBD1. V was pared by 5 bases and J by 8 bases, with 6 bases of the junction left unmatched. Germline lookup yields CDR1 LNHDA and CDR2 SQIVND (reference sequence). The CDR3 loop spans 13 amino acids. The CDR3 region is CASSVQGARGYTF. In DNA, the CDR3 is TGTGCCAGTAGTGTACAGGGGGCTCGGGGCTACACCTTC.

The chain links TRBV19 to TRBJ1-1; D may be TRBD1 (5 bases). V lost 3 bases to trimming and J lost 4 bases, with 15 bases between them. CDR3 length equals 15 residues. Per germline, CDR1 LNHDA and CDR2 SQIVND (reference sequence). The CDR3 loop is CASSMAQGPSTEAFF. The DNA for the CDR3 is TGTGCCAGTAGTATGGCTCAGGGTCCCTCCACTGAAGCTTTCTTT. Combining the CDR3 with reference TRBV19 and TRBJ1-1 gives the whole variable domain DGGITQSPKYLFRKEGQNVTLSCEQNLNHDAMYWYRQDPGQGLRLIYYSQIVNDFQKGDIAEGYSVSREKKESFPLTVTSAQKNPTAFYLCASSMAQGPSTEAFFGQGTRLTVV.

The chain links TRBV28 to TRBJ2-7; 9 bases agree with TRBD1. V lost 8 bases, J lost 2 bases, and 7 bases stayed unmatched. The CDR3 is 14 residues long. Germline CDR1 and CDR2: MDHEN and SYDVKM. CDR3 nucleotides: TGTGCCAGCGAACCAGACAGGGGGACCTACGAGCAGTACTTC. Protein: CASEPDRGTYEQYF.

This clone was seen once. This chain's CDR3 is CASSEYWTHGAIQPQHF. The CDR3, as DNA: TGTGCCAGCAGTGAGTATTGGACACATGGGGCGATTCAGCCCCAGCATTTT. V and J are TRBV2 and TRBJ1-5, with a tentative D call TRBD1 (5 bases). This CDR3 contains 17 residues. CDR1 and CDR2 from the germline V gene are SNHLY and FYNNEI. Trimming removed 3 bases from V and 6 bases from J, with 21 bases in between.

The rearrangement uses TRBV28 and TRBJ1-6, with D possibly matching TRBD1 (6 bases). The CDR3 totals 15 residues. The V gene lost 1 base and the J gene lost 6 bases, with 10 bases spanning the gap. Germline V CDR1 and CDR2: MDHEN, SYDVKM. Here the CDR3 reads CASSLYAGANSPLHF. The CDR3 bases are TGTGCCAGCAGTTTATACGCGGGGGCTAATTCACCCCTCCACTTT.

The V gene is TRBV9, the J gene TRBJ1-6, with 10 nucleotides matching TRBD1. Germline lookup yields CDR1 SGDLS and CDR2 YYNGEE. The CDR3 sequence is 17 residues long. V was pared by 4 bases and J by 2 bases, with 6 bases of the junction left unmatched. CDR3 sequence (DNA): TGTGCCAGCAGCCCTGGGGACAGGGGACCCTATAATTCACCCCTCCACTTT. Translated: CASSPGDRGPYNSPLHF.

V and J are TRBV5-1 and TRBJ1-1; TRBD1 aligns across 7 bases. Trimming took 0 bases from V and 5 from J; bases not matched to a gene: 7. In germline, CDR1 is SGHRS, CDR2 YFSETQ. The CDR3 runs 15 residues. CDR3 bases: TGCGCCAGCAGCTTGGAGGGACAGCGGACAACTGAAGCTTTCTTT. This translates into CASSLEGQRTTEAFF.

This clone was recorded once. The rearrangement links TRBV9 to TRBJ2-6, with D possibly matching TRBD2 (7 bases). The CDR3 is 19 residues long. Per germline, CDR1 SGDLS and CDR2 YYNGEE. V lost 3 bases to trimming and J lost 4 bases, with 23 bases between them. DNA for the CDR3: TGTGCCAGCAGCGCTAAAGGGGGGGGCCTTCAGCCCGGGGCCAACGTCCTGACTTTC. This gives the protein CASSAKGGGLQPGANVLTF.

V and J are TRBV9 and TRBJ2-3, with 9 bases lining up with TRBD1. Germline CDR1 reads SGDLS; CDR2 reads YYNGEE. V was clipped by 6 bases and J by 3 bases; unmatched bases: 8. The CDR3 consists of 15 residues. The CDR3 DNA reads TGTGCCAGCAACTTCGGGGACAGGGTGACAGATACGCAGTATTTT. The encoded protein is CASNFGDRVTDTQYF.

The genes are TRBV11-2 and TRBJ2-1; D is perhaps TRBD2 (6 bases). The CDR3 contains 15 residues. The ends were cut back, 2 bases at V and 0 bases at J, with 8 bases in the middle. The germline gives CDR1 SGHAT, CDR2 FQNNGV. The CDR3, as DNA: TGTGCCAGCAGCTTAACCGGGAGCTCCTACAATGAGCAGTTCTTC. The encoded protein is CASSLTGSSYNEQFF.

The chain recombines TRBV5-1 with TRBJ1-1; the D gene is possibly TRBD1 (6 bases). Germline CDR1 is SGHRS and CDR2 is YFSETQ. The V gene lost 5 bases and the J gene lost 4 bases, with 15 bases spanning the gap. CDR3 size: 14 residues. CDR3 in DNA: TGCGCCAGCAGTCACGAACAGGGCTCCACTGAAGCTTTCTTT. This codes for CASSHEQGSTEAFF.

This clone was seen only a few times. The rearrangement joins TRBV27 to TRBJ2-1; 8 bases are a match to TRBD2. This CDR3 region has 16 residues. Germline values: CDR1 MNHEY, CDR2 SMNVEV (reference sequence). The V and J ends lost 4 bases and 4 bases, in that order; junction bases with no gene match: 9. The CDR3 sequence is CASSSRTSFYYNEQFF. The CDR3 nucleotides read TGTGCCAGCAGTTCGCGGACTAGCTTCTATTACAATGAGCAGTTCTTC.

The V gene is TRBV7-2, the J gene TRBJ2-5, with unresolved D. Germline CDR1 reads SGHTA; CDR2 reads FQGNSA. This CDR3 has 14 residues. V lost 3 bases and J lost 5, with 13 bases in between. CDR3 amino acids: CASSLRTQAETQYF. CDR3 in DNA: TGTGCCAGCAGCTTGAGGACCCAGGCGGAGACCCAGTACTTC.

This chain uses TRBV5-1 with TRBJ1-1; the D gene is possibly TRBD1 (6 bases). The CDR3 sequence is 21 residues long. Germline CDR1 and CDR2: SGHRS and YFSETQ. V was clipped by 3 bases and J by 1 base, with 31 bases between them. The CDR3: CASSSLFSRTFGQSENTEAFF. The CDR3 DNA follows: TGCGCCAGCAGCTCACTTTTTTCACGAACCTTTGGACAGTCCGAGAACACTGAAGCTTTCTTT.

This chain connects TRBV2 to TRBJ2-3; 10 nucleotides line up with TRBD2. Germline loops: CDR1 SNHLY, CDR2 FYNNEI. The CDR3 runs to 13 residues. Germline trimming cut 10 bases from V and 4 bases from J; bases unmatched to any gene: 5. CDR3 in DNA: TGTGCCACCAGCCTAGCGGGAGCAGATACGCAGTATTTT. Translating it yields CATSLAGADTQYF.